Listed below are T cell receptor beta chains from one sample, sequenced in a study of shared clonotypes between healthy human individuals. Method: immunoSEQ multiplex PCR; TCRdb's copy keeps in-frame clones and lacks some. The table shows about 2.1 million clones, with just under 95% occurring only once. Specimen: naive CD8+ T cells from PBMCs. The receptors shown here come from a man younger than 30 in good health. Some clones in this sample may be carry-over from other donors' samples. Both conserved end residues are part of each CDR3.

CDR3aa: CASSELLAGGGAPYEQYF; v_gene: TRBV6-1; j_gene: TRBJ2-7
CDR3aa: CASSPRPGTMVTEAFF; v_gene: TRBV4-2; j_gene: TRBJ1-1
CDR3aa: CASSPPNSGSIGQLEQYF; v_gene: TRBV7-2; j_gene: TRBJ2-7
CDR3aa: CASSLVLLASTDTQYF; v_gene: TRBV7-6; j_gene: TRBJ2-3
CDR3aa: CASTPWVGEQYF; v_gene: TRBV2; j_gene: TRBJ2-7
CDR3aa: CASSVDSYNEQFF; v_gene: TRBV9; j_gene: TRBJ2-1
CDR3aa: CAWSVDGQPQHF; v_gene: TRBV30; j_gene: TRBJ1-5
CDR3aa: CASRRDRVDGEQFF; v_gene: TRBV28; j_gene: TRBJ2-1
CDR3aa: CAIGWDRAYEQYF; v_gene: TRBV10-3; j_gene: TRBJ2-7
CDR3aa: CASKKKGDNNEQFF; v_gene: TRBV9; j_gene: TRBJ2-1
CDR3aa: CASSQDRGAYNEQFF; v_gene: TRBV4-3; j_gene: TRBJ2-1
CDR3aa: CASSFTRLAGGGEQYF; v_gene: TRBV11-2; j_gene: TRBJ2-7
CDR3aa: CASSSIPGPHLGEQYF; v_gene: TRBV11-3; j_gene: TRBJ2-7
CDR3aa: CASSQDRTGNQPQHF; v_gene: TRBV4-3; j_gene: TRBJ1-5
CDR3aa: CASRPVGMGETQYF; v_gene: TRBV7-6; j_gene: TRBJ2-5
CDR3aa: CASSLDFGGVASGRSEQFF; v_gene: TRBV11-3; j_gene: TRBJ2-1
CDR3aa: CASSLGVAEGYEQYF; v_gene: TRBV7-9; j_gene: TRBJ2-7
CDR3aa: CASSFGGPNTEAFF; v_gene: TRBV11-3; j_gene: TRBJ1-1
CDR3aa: CASSLLRTEAFF; v_gene: TRBV11-2; j_gene: TRBJ1-1
CDR3aa: CASSESRGQVLETQYF; v_gene: TRBV2; j_gene: TRBJ2-5
CDR3aa: CASSRGRSNDGSDTQYF; v_gene: TRBV19; j_gene: TRBJ2-3
CDR3aa: CASSFREIALNTGELFF; v_gene: TRBV7-9; j_gene: TRBJ2-2
CDR3aa: CASSPGQAEQYF; v_gene: TRBV6-5; j_gene: TRBJ2-7
CDR3aa: CSARSGYEQYF; v_gene: TRBV20-1; j_gene: TRBJ2-7
CDR3aa: CASSQGYGTFSYEQYF; v_gene: TRBV4-3; j_gene: TRBJ2-7